This is a list of T cell receptor beta chains from one sample in a study of STAT3 mutations in large granular lymphocyte leukemia. Profiling relied on immunoSEQ multiplex PCR, and the TCRdb table lists in-frame clones only, not all of them. This sample has approximately 10,000 clones, with about 78% found just once. The specimen was peripheral blood mononuclear cells. These receptors all come from a man aged 60 to 75 with T-cell large granular lymphocyte leukemia. Some clones in this sample may be carry-over from other donors' samples. CDR3s include the opening cysteine and the closing phenylalanine or tryptophan. D genes are given only for firm matches. Not all rows give a size; the values are once, few, many and, for expanded clones, a class.

>TRBV28|-|-|TRBJ1-1
TGTGCCAGCACCCCGAGGGTGAACACTGAAGCTTTCTTT
CASTPRVNTEAFF
>TRBV11-2|-|TRBD2|TRBJ2-7
TGTGCCAGCAGCTTAGGACTAGCGGGGCTCTCCTACGAGCAGTACTTC
CASSLGLAGLSYEQYF
>TRBV7-9|-|-|TRBJ2-3
TGTGCCAGCAGCTTAGTTGTAAGCCCGGATACGCAGTATTTT
CASSLVVSPDTQYF
>TRBV7-8|-|-|TRBJ2-7
TGTGCCAGCAGCTTATTCTCGGGCGAGCAGTACTTC
CASSLFSGEQYF
>TRBV27|-|-|TRBJ2-7
TGTGCCAGCAGTTTTGGGCCCAGTGAGCAGTACTTC
CASSFGPSEQYF
>TRBV11-2|-|TRBD2|TRBJ2-3
TGTGCCAGCAGCTTAGCGAATCTAGCGGGAGGCACGCAGTATTTT
CASSLANLAGGTQYF
>TRBV14|-|-|TRBJ1-1
TGTGCCAGCAGTTTCACAGGAGATCTTGAAGCTTTCTTT
CASSFTGDLEAFF
>TRBV6-6|-|TRBD1|TRBJ2-7
TGTGCCAGCAGTCCTCGACAGGGGGGGGCCTACGAGCAGTACTTC
CASSPRQGGAYEQYF
>TRBV11-3|-|-|TRBJ1-1
TGTGCCAGCAGCGTACGGGGAGGAAACACTGAAGCTTTCTTT
CASSVRGGNTEAFF
>TRBV30|-|TRBD1|TRBJ2-3
TGTGCCTGGGAGATCCGGGACAGGGCAACAGATACGCAGTATTTT
CAWEIRDRATDTQYF
>TRBV19|-|-|TRBJ2-7
TGTGCCAGTAGTATCTGGGACAAAGGGGCCGAGCAGTACTTC
CASSIWDKGAEQYF
>TRBV28|large|-|TRBJ2-1
TGTGCCAGCAGTCCCTTTGAGCAAGAGCAGTTCTTC
CASSPFEQEQFF
>TRBV11-2|-|-|TRBJ1-5
TGTGCCAGCAGCCACGAGCGACAGCCCCAGCATTTT
CASSHERQPQHF
>TRBV10-3|few|-|TRBJ1-4
TGTGCCACACGACGGGATCCAAATGAAAAACTGTTTTTT
CATRRDPNEKLFF
>TRBV7-9|-|TRBD1|TRBJ2-1
TGTGCCAGCAGCTTGGCGGGACAGGGTAGAAATGAGCAGTTCTTC
CASSLAGQGRNEQFF
>TRBV7-9|-|TRBD2|TRBJ2-3
TGTGCCAGCAGTTATAGCGGGGCTAGCACAGATACGCAGTATTTT
CASSYSGASTDTQYF
>TRBV7-2|-|TRBD1|TRBJ1-2
TGTGCCAGCAGCTTAGCGGACAGGGTGGACTATGGCTACACCTTC
CASSLADRVDYGYTF
>TRBV9|-|TRBD1|TRBJ1-2
TGTGCCAGCAGCGTAGCTCGGACAGGGGCAGACTATGGCTACACCTTC
CASSVARTGADYGYTF
>TRBV10-3|-|-|TRBJ2-6
TGTGCCATCAGTGAGTCGTCTTTGGCGGGGAGCTCTGGGGCCAACGTCCTGACTTTC
CAISESSLAGSSGANVLTF
>TRBV10-2|-|TRBD1|TRBJ1-2
TGCGCCAGCAGTGAACCGGGACAGCGCTATGGCTACACCTTC
CASSEPGQRYGYTF
>TRBV7-8|-|-|TRBJ2-2
TGTGCCAGCAGGCCTACGGAGGTGGTAACCGGGGAGCTGTTTTTT
CASRPTEVVTGELFF
>TRBV7-9|-|-|TRBJ2-4
TGTGCCAGCAGCTCGACGAACAGGGATGTCTCTCTTGCCAAAAACATTCAGTACTTC
CASSSTNRDVSLAKNIQYF
>TRBV5-1|-|TRBD1|TRBJ2-3
TGCGCCAGCAGCCAGGGACAGCCAGTCACAGATACGCAGTATTTT
CASSQGQPVTDTQYF
>TRBV6-1|-|TRBD2|TRBJ2-1
TGTGCCAGCAGTGACGGGACTAGGGGGGGGAATGAGCAGTTCTTC
CASSDGTRGGNEQFF
>TRBV2|-|-|TRBJ2-3
TGTGCCAGCAGTCAAGAACGGGCCCAACGCGGCACAGATACGCAGTATTTT
CASSQERAQRGTDTQYF
>TRBV30|once|TRBD2|TRBJ2-7
TGTGCCTGGAGTGCGGGAGGCTCCTACGAGCAGTACTTC
CAWSAGGSYEQYF
>TRBV4-2|-|TRBD2|TRBJ2-7
TGTGCCAGCAGCCCTTCGACTAGCGACTCCTACGAGCAGTACTTC
CASSPSTSDSYEQYF
>TRBV29-1|-|-|TRBJ2-7
TGCAGCGTTGAAGGTGGGACGGGGGATCTCTACGAGCAGTACTTC
CSVEGGTGDLYEQYF